These 3 T cell receptor beta chains were all obtained from the same sample, sequenced in a study of blood T cell repertoires in COVID-19. Profiled with immunoSEQ multiplex PCR; TCRdb holds only in-frame clones, not every one. The table shows 100,000 to 110,000 clones, with around 90% occurring only once. Material: peripheral blood. Source of these receptors: a human donor in a cohort sampled during active COVID-19.

The V and J genes are TRBV9 and TRBJ2-1; TRBD2 agrees at 7 bases. V lost 0 bases and J lost 6; bases outside the gene matches: 3. The CDR3 runs 14 residues. Germline loops: CDR1 SGDLS, CDR2 YYNGEE. The CDR3 loop is CASSVAPSGNEQFF. The CDR3 nucleotides are TGTGCCAGCAGCGTAGCCCCTAGCGGCAATGAGCAGTTCTTC. The full variable domain, with the rest looked up from reference TRBV9 and TRBJ2-1, is DSGVTQTPKHLITATGQRVTLRCSPRSGDLSVYWYQQSLDQGLQFLIQYYNGEERAKGNILERFSAQQFPDLHSELNLSSLELGDSALYFCASSVAPSGNEQFFGPGTRLTVL.

The chain has TRBV3-1 (or the pseudogene TRBV3-2) and TRBJ2-4, with TRBD1 matching 9 bases. This CDR3 comprises 16 residues. With 4 bases clipped from V and 0 bases from J, the junction kept 4 bases outside the gene matches. The V gene's germline CDR1 is LGHDT and CDR2 YNNKEL (reference sequence). CDR3 sequence (DNA): TGTGCCAGCAGCCGTGGACAGGGGCTAGCCAAAAACATTCAGTACTTC. It specifies CASSRGQGLAKNIQYF.

The chain has TRBV30 and TRBJ1-3; 7 positions match TRBD1. J gave up 4 bases and V 4 bases, and 19 bases lay outside the gene matches. This CDR3 has 18 residues. Germline CDR1 reads GTSNPN; CDR2 reads SVGIG (reference sequence). The CDR3 region has the DNA TGTGCCTGGATGCCCCCCTCCAGGGGGTTCCAGTCAGGAAACACCATATATTTT. This translates into CAWMPPSRGFQSGNTIYF.